Presented here are 6 T cell receptor beta chains from one specimen sequenced in a study of identical twins. From the 5' RACE reads, TCRdb called clonotypes with MiXCR, one entry per CDR3 protein. The sample shows 690,000 or so distinct CDR3 sequences, more than 6.5% of them seen only once. The sample was also linked to a second study, of yellow fever vaccine responses in identical twins.

Sequenced sample: PBMCs. The source of these receptors is a woman younger than 35 in good health.

The rearrangement joins TRBV10-3 to TRBJ1-4; no clear D. Trimming cost V 0 bases and J 8 bases, with 10 bases left between them. CDR3 size: 14 residues. CDR1 and CDR2 from the germline V gene are ENHRY and SYGVKD. The CDR3 nucleotides are TGTGCCATCAGTGAGTCTGGGCCAGCAGAAAAACTGTTTTTT. Its translation: CAISESGPAEKLFF.

This rearrangement joins TRBV9 to TRBJ2-6, with D maybe TRBD1 (5 bases). V was cut by 3 bases and J by 4 bases, with 8 bases left in between. The CDR3 extends over 14 amino acids. Looked up from germline, CDR1 is SGDLS and CDR2 is YYNGEE. CDR3 DNA: TGTGCCAGCAGCGGGACACCCGGGGCCAACGTCCTGACTTTC. This translates into CASSGTPGANVLTF.

Only a few counts were recorded for this clonotype. The chain couples TRBV28 to TRBJ2-5, with D tentatively TRBD1 or TRBD2 (5 bases each). This CDR3 is 15 amino acids long. The germline V gene encodes CDR1 MDHEN and CDR2 SYDVKM. V was trimmed by 5 bases and J by 5 bases, leaving 18 bases between them. DNA for the CDR3: TGTGCCAGCAGTCCCCTCTCGAGGGGCCGGGAGACCCAGTACTTC. Translated: CASSPLSRGRETQYF. The variable domain in full, completed from reference TRBV28 and TRBJ2-5, reads DVKVTQSSRYLVKRTGEKVFLECVQDMDHENMFWYRQDPGLGLRLIYFSYDVKMKEKGDIPEGYSVSREKKERFSLILESASTNQTSMYLCASSPLSRGRETQYFGPGTRLLVL.

Remarks on this clonotype: One base away lies a much larger clone, so this may be a sequencing read error. The V gene is TRBV10-3, the J gene TRBJ2-3; no firm D call. Germline CDR1 and CDR2: ENHRY and SYGVKD. This CDR3 region has 11 residues. V was clipped by 6 bases and J by 3 bases, with 4 bases between them. CDR3 protein: CAIRKTDTQYF. CDR3 bases: TGTGCCATCAGGAAAACAGATACGCAGTATTTT.

Here the CDR3 reads CASSSPAGLCNEQYF. CDR3 DNA sequence: TGTGCCAGCAGCAGCCCGGCTGGGCTTTGTAACGAGCAGTACTTC. The chain has TRBV7-3 and TRBJ2-7; D not resolved. The CDR3 is made up of 15 amino acids. The V gene's germline CDR1 is SGHTA and CDR2 FQGTGA. V gave up 5 bases and J gave up 5 bases, with 19 bases separating them. The full variable domain, completed using reference TRBV7-3 and TRBJ2-7, is GAGVSQTPSNKVTEKGKYVELRCDPISGHTALYWYRQSLGQGPEFLIYFQGTGAADDSGLPNDRFFAVRPEGSVSTLKIQRTERGDSAVYLCASSSPAGLCNEQYFGPGTRLTVT.

The sample holds a few counts of this clonotype. The chain carries TRBV4-3 and TRBJ2-3; D possibly matches TRBD1 or TRBD2 (5 bases each). Germline V gene lookup returns CDR1 LGHNA and CDR2 YSLEER. With 1 base removed from V and 0 bases from J, the gap between germline ends came to 8 bases. This CDR3 is 15 amino acids long. CDR3 protein: CASSQGDLSTDTQYF. In DNA form, the CDR3 reads TGCGCCAGCAGCCAAGGGGACCTTAGCACAGATACGCAGTATTTT.